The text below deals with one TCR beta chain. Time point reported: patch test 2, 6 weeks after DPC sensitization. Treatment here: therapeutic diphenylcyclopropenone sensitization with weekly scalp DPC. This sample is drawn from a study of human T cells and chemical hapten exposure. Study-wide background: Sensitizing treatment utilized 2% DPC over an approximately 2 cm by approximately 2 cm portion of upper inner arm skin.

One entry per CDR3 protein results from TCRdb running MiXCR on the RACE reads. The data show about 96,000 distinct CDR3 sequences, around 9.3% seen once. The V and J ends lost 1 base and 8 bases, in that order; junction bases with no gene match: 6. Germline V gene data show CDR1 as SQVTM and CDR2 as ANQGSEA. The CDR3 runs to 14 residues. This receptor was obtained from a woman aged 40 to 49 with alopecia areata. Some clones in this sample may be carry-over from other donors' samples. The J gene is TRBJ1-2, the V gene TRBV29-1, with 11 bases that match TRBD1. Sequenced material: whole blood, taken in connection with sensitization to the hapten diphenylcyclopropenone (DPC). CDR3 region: CSVEGGQGVYGYTF. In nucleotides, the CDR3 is TGCAGCGTTGAAGGGGGACAGGGGGTCTACGGCTACACCTTC.